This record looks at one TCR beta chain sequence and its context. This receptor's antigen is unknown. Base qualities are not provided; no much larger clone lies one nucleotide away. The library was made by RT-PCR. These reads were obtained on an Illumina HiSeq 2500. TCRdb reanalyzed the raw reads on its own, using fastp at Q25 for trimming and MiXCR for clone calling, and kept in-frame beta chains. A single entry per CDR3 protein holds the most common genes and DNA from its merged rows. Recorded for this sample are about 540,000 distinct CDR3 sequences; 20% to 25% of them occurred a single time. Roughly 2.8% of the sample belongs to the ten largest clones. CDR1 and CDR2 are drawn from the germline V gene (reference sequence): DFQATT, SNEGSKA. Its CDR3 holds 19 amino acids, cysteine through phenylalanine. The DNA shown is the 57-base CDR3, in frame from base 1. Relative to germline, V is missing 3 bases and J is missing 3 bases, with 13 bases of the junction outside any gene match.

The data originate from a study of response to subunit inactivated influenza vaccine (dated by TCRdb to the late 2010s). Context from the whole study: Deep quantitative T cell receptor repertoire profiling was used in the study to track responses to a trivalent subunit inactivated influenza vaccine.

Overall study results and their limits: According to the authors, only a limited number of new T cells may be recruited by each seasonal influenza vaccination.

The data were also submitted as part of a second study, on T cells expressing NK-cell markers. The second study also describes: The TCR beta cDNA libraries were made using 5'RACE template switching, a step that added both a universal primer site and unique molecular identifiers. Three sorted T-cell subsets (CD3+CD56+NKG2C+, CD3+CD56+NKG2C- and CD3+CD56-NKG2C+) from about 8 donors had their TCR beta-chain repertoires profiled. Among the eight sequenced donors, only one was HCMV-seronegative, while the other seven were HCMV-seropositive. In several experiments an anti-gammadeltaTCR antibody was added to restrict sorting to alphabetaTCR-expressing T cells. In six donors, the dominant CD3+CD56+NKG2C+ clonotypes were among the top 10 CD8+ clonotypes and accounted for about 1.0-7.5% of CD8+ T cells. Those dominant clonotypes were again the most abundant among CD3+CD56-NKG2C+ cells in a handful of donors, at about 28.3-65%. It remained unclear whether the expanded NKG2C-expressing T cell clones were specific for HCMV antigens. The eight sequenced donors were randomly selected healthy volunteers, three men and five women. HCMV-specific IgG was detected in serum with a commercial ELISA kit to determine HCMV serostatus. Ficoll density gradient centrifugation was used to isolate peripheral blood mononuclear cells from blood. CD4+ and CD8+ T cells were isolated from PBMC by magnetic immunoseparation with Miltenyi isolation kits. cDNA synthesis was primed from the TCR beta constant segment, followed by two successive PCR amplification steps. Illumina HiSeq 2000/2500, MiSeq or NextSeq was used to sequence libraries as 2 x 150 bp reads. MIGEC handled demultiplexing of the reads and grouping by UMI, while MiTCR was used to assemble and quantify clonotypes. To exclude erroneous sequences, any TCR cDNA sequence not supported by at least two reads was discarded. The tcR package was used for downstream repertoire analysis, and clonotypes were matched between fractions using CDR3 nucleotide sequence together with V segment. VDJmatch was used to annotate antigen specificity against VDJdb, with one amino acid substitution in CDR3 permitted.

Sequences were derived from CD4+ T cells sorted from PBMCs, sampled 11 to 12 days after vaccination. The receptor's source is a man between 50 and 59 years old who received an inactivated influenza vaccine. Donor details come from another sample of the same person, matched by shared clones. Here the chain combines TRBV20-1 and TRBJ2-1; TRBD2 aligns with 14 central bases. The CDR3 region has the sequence CSARAGLAGGQGFYNEQFF. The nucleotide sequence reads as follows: TGCAGTGCTAGGGCCGGACTAGCGGGAGGCCAAGGATTCTACAATGAGCAGTTCTTC.